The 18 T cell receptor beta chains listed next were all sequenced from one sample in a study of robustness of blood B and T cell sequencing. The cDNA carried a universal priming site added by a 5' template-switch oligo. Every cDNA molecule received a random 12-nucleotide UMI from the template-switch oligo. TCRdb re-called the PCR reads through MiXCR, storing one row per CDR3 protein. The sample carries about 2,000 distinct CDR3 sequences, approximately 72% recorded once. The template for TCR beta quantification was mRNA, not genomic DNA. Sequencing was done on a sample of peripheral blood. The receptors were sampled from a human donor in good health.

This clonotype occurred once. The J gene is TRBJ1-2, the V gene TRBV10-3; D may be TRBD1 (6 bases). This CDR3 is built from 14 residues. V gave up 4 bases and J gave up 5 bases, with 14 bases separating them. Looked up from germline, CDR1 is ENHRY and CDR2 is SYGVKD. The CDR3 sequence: CAISVGGRGYGYTF. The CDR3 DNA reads TGTGCCATCAGTGTTGGGGGGCGCGGGTATGGCTACACCTTC.

The CDR3 DNA is TGTGCCAGCAGACAGGGGTTCCCGCACGAGCAGTACTTC. Translated: CASRQGFPHEQYF. The genes are TRBV6-2 or TRBV6-3 and TRBJ2-7; 7 bases are a match to TRBD1. Germline V CDR1 and CDR2: MNHEY, SVGEGT. This CDR3 spans 13 amino acids. Losses at the gene ends were 6 bases for V and 5 bases for J; bases not matched to a gene: 7.

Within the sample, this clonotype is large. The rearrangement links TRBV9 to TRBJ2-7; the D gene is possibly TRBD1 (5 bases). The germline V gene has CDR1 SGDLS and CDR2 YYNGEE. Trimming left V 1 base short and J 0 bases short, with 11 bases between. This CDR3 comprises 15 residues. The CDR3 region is CASSVTGSGSYEQYF. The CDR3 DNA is TGTGCCAGCAGCGTAACAGGCTCGGGCTCCTACGAGCAGTACTTC.

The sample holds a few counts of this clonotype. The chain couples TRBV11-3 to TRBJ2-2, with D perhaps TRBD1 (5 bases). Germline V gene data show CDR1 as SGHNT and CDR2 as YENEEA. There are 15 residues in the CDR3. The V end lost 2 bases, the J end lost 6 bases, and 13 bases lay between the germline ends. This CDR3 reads CASSLLQTVSGELFF. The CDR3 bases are TGTGCCAGCAGCTTATTGCAGACAGTCTCCGGGGAGCTGTTTTTT. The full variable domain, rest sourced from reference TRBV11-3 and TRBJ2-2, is EAGVVQSPRYKIIEKKQPVAFWCNPISGHNTLYWYLQNLGQGPELLIRYENEEAVDDSQLPKDRFSAERLKGVDSTLKIQPAELGDSAVYLCASSLLQTVSGELFFGEGSRLTVL.

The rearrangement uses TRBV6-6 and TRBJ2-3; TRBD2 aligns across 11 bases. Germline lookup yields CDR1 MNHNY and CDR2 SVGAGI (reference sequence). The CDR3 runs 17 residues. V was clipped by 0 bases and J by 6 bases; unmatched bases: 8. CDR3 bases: TGTGCCAGCAGTTACTCGTTCCTAGCGGGGGGATTGGATACGCAGTATTTT. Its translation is CASSYSFLAGGLDTQYF.

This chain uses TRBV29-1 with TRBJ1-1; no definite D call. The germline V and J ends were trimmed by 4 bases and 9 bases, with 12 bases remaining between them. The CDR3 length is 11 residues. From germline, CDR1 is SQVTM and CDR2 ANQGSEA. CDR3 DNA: TGCAGCGTTGTGGATGCGGGGAAAGCTTTCTTT. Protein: CSVVDAGKAFF.

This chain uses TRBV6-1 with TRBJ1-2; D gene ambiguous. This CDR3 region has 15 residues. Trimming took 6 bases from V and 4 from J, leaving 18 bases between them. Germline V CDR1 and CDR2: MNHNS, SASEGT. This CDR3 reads CASRPRANRGYGYTF. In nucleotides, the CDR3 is TGTGCCAGCAGGCCACGGGCCAACCGCGGCTATGGCTACACCTTC.

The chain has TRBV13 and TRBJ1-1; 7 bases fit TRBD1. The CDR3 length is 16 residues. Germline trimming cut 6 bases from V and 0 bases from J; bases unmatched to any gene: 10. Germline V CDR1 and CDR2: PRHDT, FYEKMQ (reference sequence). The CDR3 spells CASRPKGGSLNTEAFF. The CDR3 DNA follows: TGTGCCAGCAGACCGAAAGGGGGCTCGTTGAACACTGAAGCTTTCTTT.

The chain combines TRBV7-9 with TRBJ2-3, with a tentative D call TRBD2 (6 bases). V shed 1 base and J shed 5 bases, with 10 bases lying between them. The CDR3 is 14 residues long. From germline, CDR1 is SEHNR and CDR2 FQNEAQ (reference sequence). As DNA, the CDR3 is TGTGCCAGCAGCTTAGATACGACTAGAGATACGCAGTATTTT. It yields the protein CASSLDTTRDTQYF.

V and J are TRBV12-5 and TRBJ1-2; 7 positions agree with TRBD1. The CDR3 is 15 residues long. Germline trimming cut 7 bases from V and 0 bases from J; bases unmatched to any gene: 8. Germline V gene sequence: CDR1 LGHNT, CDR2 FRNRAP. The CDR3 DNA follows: TGTGCTAGTGCTCCCCCGGGACAGCCTAACTATGGCTACACCTTC. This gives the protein CASAPPGQPNYGYTF.

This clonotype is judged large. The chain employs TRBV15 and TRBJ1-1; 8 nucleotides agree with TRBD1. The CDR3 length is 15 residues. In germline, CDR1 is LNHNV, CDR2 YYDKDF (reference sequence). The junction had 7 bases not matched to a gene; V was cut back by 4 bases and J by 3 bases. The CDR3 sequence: CATSTRDRFDTEAFF. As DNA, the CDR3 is TGTGCCACCAGCACTCGGGACAGGTTCGACACTGAAGCTTTCTTT.

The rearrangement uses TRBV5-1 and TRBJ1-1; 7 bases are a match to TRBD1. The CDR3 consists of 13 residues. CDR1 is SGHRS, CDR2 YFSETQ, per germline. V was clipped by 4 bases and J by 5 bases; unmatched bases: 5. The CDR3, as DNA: TGCGCCAGCAGCACGGGACAGCTTACTGAAGCTTTCTTT. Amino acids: CASSTGQLTEAFF.

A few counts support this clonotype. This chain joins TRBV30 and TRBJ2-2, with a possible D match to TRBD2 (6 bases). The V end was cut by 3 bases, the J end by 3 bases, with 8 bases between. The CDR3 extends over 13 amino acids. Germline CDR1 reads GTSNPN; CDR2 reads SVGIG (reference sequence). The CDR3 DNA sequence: TGTGCCTGGAGGACTAGGGACACCGGGGAGCTGTTTTTT. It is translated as CAWRTRDTGELFF.

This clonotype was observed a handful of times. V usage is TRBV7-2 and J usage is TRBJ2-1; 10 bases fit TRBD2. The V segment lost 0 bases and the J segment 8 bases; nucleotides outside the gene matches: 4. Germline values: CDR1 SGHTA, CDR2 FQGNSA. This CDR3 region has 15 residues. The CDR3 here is CASSLASGGLDEQFF. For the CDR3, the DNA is TGTGCCAGCAGCTTAGCTAGCGGGGGGCTAGATGAGCAGTTCTTC.

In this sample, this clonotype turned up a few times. The CDR3 loop reads CAISPPGDSNYGYTF. For the CDR3, the DNA is TGTGCCATCAGCCCCCCAGGGGACAGTAACTATGGCTACACCTTC. The chain combines TRBV10-3 with TRBJ1-2, with TRBD1 matching 7 bases. The CDR3 covers 15 residues. Looked up from germline, CDR1 is ENHRY and CDR2 is SYGVKD. V lost 6 bases to trimming and J lost 1 base; unmatched junction nucleotides: 8.

CDR3 nucleotide sequence: TGCAGTGCTAGCCACAGTAACAGAAACACTGAAGCTTTCTTT. It yields the protein CSASHSNRNTEAFF. The chain has TRBV20-1 and TRBJ1-1; no clear D. Deletions cut 3 bases from V and 2 bases from J, with 13 bases between. Germline values: CDR1 DFQATT, CDR2 SNEGSKA (reference sequence). CDR3 length: 14 amino acids.

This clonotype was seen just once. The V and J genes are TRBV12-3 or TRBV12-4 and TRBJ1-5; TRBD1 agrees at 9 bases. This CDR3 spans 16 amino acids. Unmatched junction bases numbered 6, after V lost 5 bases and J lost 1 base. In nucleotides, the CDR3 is TGTGCCAGCAGTCCCAACAGGGGGCAAAGCAATCAGCCCCAGCATTTT. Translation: CASSPNRGQSNQPQHF.

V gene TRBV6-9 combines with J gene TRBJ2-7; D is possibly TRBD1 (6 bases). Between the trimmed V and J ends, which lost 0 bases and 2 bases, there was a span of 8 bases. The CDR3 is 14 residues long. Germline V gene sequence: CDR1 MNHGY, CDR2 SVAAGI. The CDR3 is CASSYSGAPYEQYF. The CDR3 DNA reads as TGTGCCAGCAGTTATTCGGGGGCGCCCTACGAGCAGTACTTC.